Shown below are 20 T cell receptor beta chains from a single sample sequenced in a study of T-cell reconstitution after alpha-beta-depleted transplantation in children. Preparation of the TCRbeta library used unique molecular identifiers. TCRdb itself ran the PCR reads through MiXCR, one entry per CDR3 protein. The table includes 540,000 or so distinct CDR3 sequences, roughly 23% detected once. The starting material was PBMCs, mostly from graft donor cells, obtained 360 days after TCRalphabeta/CD19-depleted stem cell transplant. The source of these receptors is a boy under two years old who had a stem cell transplant for acute myeloid leukemia, so the T cells may come from the graft donor.

This chain joins TRBV12-3 or TRBV12-4 and TRBJ2-5; D call uncertain. V shed 11 bases and J shed 6 bases, with 10 bases lying between them. The CDR3 spans 10 residues. CDR3 sequence reads: CASLGKTQYF. In nucleotides, the CDR3 is TGTGCCTCCCTGGGGAAGACCCAGTACTTC.

V usage is TRBV5-1 and J usage is TRBJ2-2, with D possibly being TRBD1 (6 bases). The CDR3 consists of 14 residues. CDR1 and CDR2 (germline): SGHRS, YFSETQ. V lost 2 bases, J lost 6 bases, and 11 bases lay in between. CDR3 in amino acids: CASSLGQFSGELFF. CDR3 in DNA: TGCGCCAGCAGCTTAGGACAGTTTTCCGGGGAGCTGTTTTTT.

This CDR3 is CASSMTGTSAFF. The CDR3 nucleotides read TGTGCCAGCAGTATGACCGGGACTAGCGCGTTCTTC. The rearrangement joins TRBV12-3 or TRBV12-4 to TRBJ2-1; 10 bases agree with TRBD2. Trimming removed 5 bases from V and 15 bases from J; junction bases left unmatched: 7. This CDR3 spans 12 amino acids.

The V gene is TRBV20-1, the J gene TRBJ1-4, with no clear D. Trimming stripped 5 bases from V and 0 bases from J, with 13 bases between. The length of the CDR3 is 15 residues. The germline V gene encodes CDR1 DFQATT and CDR2 SNEGSKA (reference sequence). CDR3 sequence: CSAPPSRTTNEKLFF. The CDR3 DNA reads as TGCAGTGCTCCCCCGTCCCGGACAACTAATGAAAAACTGTTTTTT.

The chain recombines TRBV6-1 with TRBJ2-3; D tentatively fits TRBD1 or TRBD2 (6 bases each). Germline V lookup: CDR1 MNHNS, CDR2 SASEGT. This CDR3 comprises 14 residues. The V end lost 6 bases, the J end lost 6 bases, and 16 bases lay between the germline ends. The CDR3 reads CASSRRGDRDTQYF. In nucleotides, the CDR3 is TGTGCCAGCAGCCGGAGGGGGGATCGGGATACGCAGTATTTT.

This clonotype was observed a few times. The CDR3 DNA follows: TGCAGTGCTAACCGTTTTACTAGGCTAGCGTCCTACAATGAGCAGTTCTTC. It codes for CSANRFTRLASYNEQFF. The chain has TRBV20-1 and TRBJ2-1, with TRBD2 as a possible D gene (6 bases). The germline V gene encodes CDR1 DFQATT and CDR2 SNEGSKA (reference sequence). V was shortened by 4 bases and J by 1 base, with 20 bases between the two germline ends. The CDR3 length is 17 residues.

The V and J genes are TRBV12-3 or TRBV12-4 and TRBJ2-7; 7 positions match TRBD2. J lost 4 bases, V lost 3 bases, and 6 bases had no gene match. The CDR3 contains 14 residues. The CDR3: CASSLASGFYEQYF. The CDR3 DNA reads TGTGCCAGCAGTTTGGCTAGCGGTTTTTACGAGCAGTACTTC.

The gene calls are TRBV29-1 and TRBJ1-2; 7 positions match TRBD1. Germline loops: CDR1 SQVTM, CDR2 ANQGSEA. CDR3 length equals 12 residues. The trim removed 5 bases at V and 4 bases at J, leaving 4 bases unmatched. CDR3: CSVQGDSYGYTF. The CDR3 DNA follows: TGCAGCGTTCAAGGGGACAGCTATGGCTACACCTTC.

There are a few counts of this clonotype. The chain carries TRBV6-1 and TRBJ2-1; D remains unclear. Germline CDR1 is MNHNS and CDR2 is SASEGT. The length of the CDR3 is 11 residues. V shed 6 bases and J shed 5 bases, with 5 bases lying between them. CDR3 DNA sequence: TGTGCCAGCAGGGTCCACAATGAGCAGTTCTTC. Its translation is CASRVHNEQFF.

This clonotype was recorded many times. V and J are TRBV12-3 or TRBV12-4 and TRBJ2-5; no clear D. This CDR3 is 12 amino acids long. Trimming stripped 3 bases from V and 1 base from J, with 3 bases between. The CDR3 coding sequence is TGTGCCAGCAGTTTGTTCCAAGAGACCCAGTACTTC. As protein: CASSLFQETQYF.

This sequence joins TRBV7-9 and TRBJ2-7; either TRBD1 or TRBD2 may fit D (5 bases each). Germline loops: CDR1 SEHNR, CDR2 FQNEAQ (reference sequence). This CDR3 is built from 14 residues. V gave up 3 bases and J gave up 5 bases, with 14 bases separating them. The CDR3 spells CASSFDWGRNEQYV. In nucleotides, the CDR3 is TGTGCCAGCAGCTTCGATTGGGGACGGAACGAGCAGTACGTC.

This clonotype was counted at least ten times. The chain combines TRBV7-2 with TRBJ1-1, with D uncertain. The CDR3 runs 14 residues. Germline V lookup: CDR1 SGHTA, CDR2 FQGNSA. The V end lost 1 base, the J end lost 0 bases, and 6 bases lay between the germline ends. The CDR3 DNA reads TGTGCCAGCAGCTTAGAAGGGTTGAACACTGAAGCTTTCTTT. Translating it yields CASSLEGLNTEAFF.

This clonotype was recorded many times. V gene TRBV7-8 combines with J gene TRBJ2-1; 7 nucleotides agree with TRBD1. CDR1 is SGHVS, CDR2 FQNEAQ, per germline. This CDR3 has 14 amino acids. The J segment lost 8 bases and the V segment lost 1 base, leaving 5 bases of the junction unmatched. The CDR3 region has the DNA TGTGCCAGCAGCTTAGGCAGGGGGAACGATGAGCAGTTCTTC. The encoded protein is CASSLGRGNDEQFF.

This clonotype was recorded at least ten times. This chain links TRBV3-1 with TRBJ2-3, with 9 bases matching TRBD2. CDR1 LGHDT and CDR2 YNNKEL come from the germline V gene (reference sequence). V gave up 4 bases and J gave up 3 bases; unmatched junction bases: 5. CDR3 length equals 15 residues. CDR3 DNA sequence: TGTGCCAGCAGCCCTTTAGCGGGGGAGACAGATACGCAGTATTTT. Translation: CASSPLAGETDTQYF.

This clonotype was counted many times. The gene calls are TRBV12-3 or TRBV12-4 and TRBJ1-5; no definite D call. The CDR3 extends over 13 amino acids. The V gene lost 3 bases and the J gene lost 6 bases, with 9 bases spanning the gap. This CDR3 is CASSFQAGQPQHF. The CDR3 region has the DNA TGTGCCAGCAGTTTCCAGGCGGGTCAGCCCCAGCATTTT.

The V call is TRBV28, the J call TRBJ2-7, with 8 nucleotides matching TRBD1. After removal of 9 bases from V and 1 base from J, the junction contained 11 bases not matched to a gene. Germline V gene sequence: CDR1 MDHEN, CDR2 SYDVKM. The CDR3 totals 15 residues. The CDR3 bases are TGTGCCAGTACCGGACAGGGTAGTTTGTCCTACGAGCAGTACGTC. It encodes CASTGQGSLSYEQYV.

The table lists this clonotype with many counts. The rearrangement uses TRBV12-3 or TRBV12-4 and TRBJ2-5; D uncertain. This CDR3 has 14 amino acids. V was clipped by 5 bases and J by 2 bases, with 12 bases between them. The CDR3 is CASSANPSQETQYF. The CDR3 nucleotides are TGTGCCAGCAGTGCAAATCCGTCTCAAGAGACCCAGTACTTC.

The chain combines TRBV7-6 with TRBJ2-2; the D gene is possibly TRBD1 (6 bases). The CDR3 spans 15 residues. The germline V and J ends were trimmed by 5 bases and 0 bases, with 10 bases remaining between them. The germline V gene has CDR1 SGHVS and CDR2 FNYEAQ. CDR3 amino acids: CASSPGETNTGELFF. CDR3 nucleotides: TGTGCCAGCAGCCCAGGGGAAACGAACACCGGGGAGCTGTTTTTT.

The chain is built from TRBV6-2 or TRBV6-3 and TRBJ2-6, with a tentative D call TRBD1 (5 bases). The V gene's germline CDR1 is MNHEY and CDR2 SVGEGT. V lost 2 bases and J 0 bases, leaving 14 bases between the germline ends. CDR3 length: 18 residues. CDR3 DNA sequence: TGTGCCAGCAGTTACGATTCGACAGATTTCTCTGGGGCCAACGTCCTGACTTTC. It is translated as CASSYDSTDFSGANVLTF.

The chain uses TRBV12-5 and TRBJ1-4, with 7 positions matching TRBD1. V shed 6 bases, J shed 5 bases, and the junction held 12 bases outside the gene matches. Germline loops: CDR1 LGHNT, CDR2 FRNRAP. CDR3 length equals 16 residues. The CDR3 protein is CASGHITGQQNEKLFF. The CDR3 DNA is TGTGCTAGTGGACACATTACGGGACAGCAAAATGAAAAACTGTTTTTT.